This TCR beta chain is from a study of blood T cell repertoires in COVID-19. The wider study: Both acute and convalescent COVID-19 samples were obtained from the United States, Italy and Spain. PBMCs, B-cell-depleted T cells, or T cells were the source of the cDNA or gDNA that made up the material.

Seattle's enrolled individuals joined amid active infection and were then monitored longitudinally. Germline V gene data show CDR1 as MNHEY and CDR2 as SVGEGT. This CDR3 has 13 amino acids. Trimming cost V 2 bases and J 6 bases; bases outside gene matches: 2. How the authors handled the data: Researchers report that nucleated cell counts were estimated from reference gene primer amplification. TCRdb keeps only in-frame clones here, not all; method: immunoSEQ multiplex PCR. V and J calls and clone size are as listed in that table; D and trimming were resolved from the DNA. The repertoire holds around 47,000 clones, approximately 90% seen once, with about 4% in the top ten.

The specimen sequenced was peripheral blood. The gene calls are TRBV6-2 or TRBV6-3 and TRBJ1-1, with 8 bases identical to TRBD1. The TCR comes from a middle-aged man with COVID-19, enrolled during active disease. The CDR3 protein is CASSYRTGSEAFF. The CDR3 nucleotides are TGTGCCAGCAGTTACCGGACAGGGTCTGAAGCTTTCTTT.